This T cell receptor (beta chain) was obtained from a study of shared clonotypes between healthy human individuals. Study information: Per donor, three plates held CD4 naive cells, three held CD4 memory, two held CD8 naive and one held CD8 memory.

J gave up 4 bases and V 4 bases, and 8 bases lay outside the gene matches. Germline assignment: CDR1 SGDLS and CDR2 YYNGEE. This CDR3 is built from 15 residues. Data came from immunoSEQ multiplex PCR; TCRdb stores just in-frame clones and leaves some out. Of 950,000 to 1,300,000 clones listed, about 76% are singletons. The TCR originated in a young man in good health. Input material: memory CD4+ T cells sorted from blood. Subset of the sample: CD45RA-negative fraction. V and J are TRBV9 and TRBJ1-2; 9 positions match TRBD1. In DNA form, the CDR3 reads TGTGCCAGCAGCCCGACGACAGGGGGGACCTATGGCTACACCTTC. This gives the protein CASSPTTGGTYGYTF.